The rows below give T cell receptor beta chains drawn from one sample of a study of CD8+ T cells in alopecia areata. Clones were sequenced by immunoSEQ multiplex PCR, and TCRdb holds only the in-frame ones, with some missing. The sample carries about 210,000 clones, roughly 44% recorded once. Material: CD4+ T cells sorted from blood, obtained at approximately week 37, from a patient treated with tofacitinib. The source of these receptors is a human donor with alopecia areata. Both conserved end residues are part of each CDR3. D genes are given only for firm matches. Rows may omit the clone size; those that give it use once, few, many or a size class.

few	.	TRBV6-5	TRBJ2-7	CASSYGAGTYEQYF	TGTGCCAGCAGTTACGGGGCAGGTACCTACGAGCAGTACTTC
few	.	TRBV4-3	TRBJ2-1	CASSQGLLGPEQFF	TGCGCCAGCAGCCAAGGGTTGCTGGGTCCTGAGCAGTTCTTC
few	.	TRBV30	TRBJ1-2	CAWNSGQNYGYTF	TGTGCCTGGAACTCAGGACAGAACTATGGCTACACCTTC
.	.	TRBV7-2	TRBJ2-5	CATTSQGPKTQYF	TGTGCCACCACAAGTCAGGGACCGAAGACCCAGTACTTC
.	.	TRBV29-1	TRBJ2-1	CSVGGIYNEQFF	TGCAGCGTTGGAGGTATCTACAATGAGCAGTTCTTC
.	TRBD1	TRBV5-6	TRBJ2-3	CASSPDYGTDTDTQYF	TGTGCCAGCAGCCCAGATTATGGGACAGACACAGATACGCAGTATTTT
many	.	TRBV4-1	TRBJ2-1	CASGPGNSLHNEQFF	TGCGCCAGCGGACCAGGGAACTCCCTCCACAATGAGCAGTTCTTC
few	.	TRBV5-4	TRBJ1-1	CASRAGANTEAFF	TGTGCCAGCAGGGCCGGGGCGAACACTGAAGCTTTCTTT
few	.	TRBV29-1	TRBJ2-1	CSVGPNQGNEQFF	TGCAGCGTCGGCCCTAATCAGGGCAATGAGCAGTTCTTC
.	.	TRBV7-8	TRBJ2-5	CASRISGGETQYF	TGTGCCAGCAGGATCTCAGGGGGGGAGACCCAGTACTTC
.	.	TRBV6-5	TRBJ2-2	CASSYSGEGTGELFF	TGTGCCAGCAGTTACTCAGGGGAAGGCACCGGGGAGCTGTTTTTT
few	.	TRBV28	TRBJ1-5	CATRPAEVGQPQHF	TGTGCCACCAGACCCGCGGAGGTAGGTCAGCCCCAGCATTTT
.	TRBD1	TRBV10-3	TRBJ2-3	CVTGVGTDTQYF	TGTGTGACAGGGGTGGGCACAGATACGCAGTATTTT
.	.	TRBV5-4	TRBJ2-6	CASSDASGANVLTF	TGTGCCAGCAGCGACGCCTCTGGGGCCAACGTCCTGACTTTC
few	.	TRBV2	TRBJ1-3	CASRDNGVRNTIYF	TGTGCCAGCAGGGATAACGGGGTACGAAACACCATATATTTT
.	.	TRBV5-1	TRBJ1-1	CASSLESVGNTEAFF	TGCGCCAGCAGCTTGGAGTCTGTTGGGAACACTGAAGCTTTCTTT
few	.	TRBV27	TRBJ1-5	CASSAGGLLPGDQPQHF	TGTGCCAGCAGTGCCGGGGGACTCCTACCAGGGGATCAGCCCCAGCATTTT
.	.	TRBV6-6	TRBJ1-2	CASSYSGAEDGYTF	TGTGCCAGCAGTTACTCGGGGGCAGAAGATGGCTACACCTTC
.	.	TRBV4-2	TRBJ2-3	CASSQKLTPDTQYF	TGTGCCAGCAGCCAGAAACTTACTCCCGATACGCAGTATTTT
.	.	TRBV11-3	TRBJ2-5	CASSLGGREETQYF	TGTGCCAGCAGCTTAGGGGGTCGGGAAGAGACCCAGTACTTC
once	TRBD2	TRBV29-1	TRBJ2-1	CSVFGLAGFHEQFF	TGCAGCGTCTTTGGACTAGCGGGATTCCATGAGCAGTTCTTC
.	.	TRBV9	TRBJ2-3	CASSVAGPDTQYF	TGTGCCAGCAGCGTAGCTGGGCCAGATACGCAGTATTTT
.	.	TRBV2	TRBJ2-1	CASTVILGEQFF	TGTGCCAGCACCGTTATTCTGGGGGAGCAGTTCTTC
.	.	TRBV29-1	TRBJ1-1	CSVVMDNMNTEAFF	TGCAGCGTAGTTATGGACAACATGAACACTGAAGCTTTCTTT
.	TRBD1	TRBV11-2	TRBJ1-4	CASSSTGGLNEKLFF	TGTGCCAGCAGCTCCACAGGGGGCTTGAATGAAAAACTGTTTTTT
.	TRBD1	TRBV5-4	TRBJ1-2	CASRPDREDGYTF	TGTGCCAGCAGACCCGACAGGGAAGATGGCTACACCTTC
.	.	TRBV29-1	TRBJ2-7	CSVDGGRGFGGEQYF	TGCAGCGTCGACGGGGGAAGGGGCTTCGGGGGCGAGCAGTACTTC
.	.	TRBV25-1	TRBJ1-1	CASSELTSEAFF	TGTGCCAGCAGTGAACTGACGTCTGAAGCTTTCTTT
.	.	TRBV9	TRBJ1-5	CASTPPNQPQHF	TGTGCCAGCACCCCACCCAATCAGCCCCAGCATTTT
.	TRBD2	TRBV30	TRBJ2-3	CAWYSGITDTQYF	TGTGCCTGGTATAGCGGGATTACAGATACGCAGTATTTT
.	TRBD1	TRBV29-1	TRBJ2-2	CSVAVQGAIGELFF	TGCAGCGTTGCAGTGCAGGGGGCTATCGGGGAGCTGTTTTTT
.	.	TRBV2	TRBJ2-3	CASIGVRTDTQYF	TGTGCCAGCATCGGTGTGAGAACAGATACGCAGTATTTT
many	.	TRBV7-4	TRBJ2-7	CASSPVLGDEQYF	TGTGCCAGCAGCCCAGTCCTGGGGGACGAGCAGTACTTC